Each of the 20 T cell receptor beta chains below was sequenced from the same sample in a study of blood T cell repertoires in COVID-19. The protocol was immunoSEQ multiplex PCR, while the TCRdb copy is restricted to in-frame clones and leaves out a portion. Here the sample spans 150,000 to 200,000 clones, about 81% being singletons. Input material: peripheral blood. All receptors come from a woman of 80 years or more with COVID-19, enrolled during active disease.

V gene TRBV27 combines with J gene TRBJ2-1, with TRBD1 matching over 7 bases. This CDR3 has 18 amino acids. After removal of 1 base from V and 4 bases from J, the junction contained 13 bases not matched to a gene. Germline lookup yields CDR1 MNHEY and CDR2 SMNVEV (reference sequence). The CDR3 loop is CASSLWRPRDSAYNEQFF. In nucleotides, the CDR3 is TGTGCCAGCAGTTTATGGCGGCCCCGGGACAGCGCTTACAATGAGCAGTTCTTC.

This chain uses TRBV5-1 with TRBJ1-1; D is possibly TRBD1 (5 bases). The V gene's germline CDR1 is SGHRS and CDR2 YFSETQ. V lost 1 base to trimming and J lost 2 bases, with 12 bases between them. The CDR3 runs to 15 residues. CDR3 nucleotide sequence: TGCGCCAGCAGCTTGCGGGAGGGGAGAAACACTGAAGCTTTCTTT. Translated, it gives CASSLREGRNTEAFF.

In this sample, this clone turned up a few times. CDR3 region: CASSPTGWSNEKLFF. The CDR3 coding sequence is TGTGCCAGCAGTCCGACAGGGTGGTCTAATGAAAAACTGTTTTTT. The V call is TRBV6-5, the J call TRBJ1-4, with 7 bases that match TRBD1. Unmatched junction bases numbered 6, after V lost 5 bases and J lost 3 bases. The CDR3 loop spans 15 amino acids. The germline CDR1 and CDR2 sequences are MNHEY and SVGAGI.

This chain joins TRBV3-1 (or the pseudogene TRBV3-2) and TRBJ2-1; 8 nucleotides match TRBD1. The CDR3 length is 13 residues. Germline V lookup: CDR1 LGHDT, CDR2 YNNKEL (reference sequence). V dropped 8 bases and J dropped 7; count of bases not matched to a gene: 7. The CDR3 bases are TGTGCCAGCCGGACAGGGAGGAGGAATGAGCAGTTCTTC. It encodes CASRTGRRNEQFF.

The chain carries TRBV11-3 and TRBJ1-6; D call uncertain. This CDR3 comprises 14 residues. Trimming cost V 1 base and J 7 bases, with 8 bases left between them. CDR1 is SGHNT and CDR2 is YENEEA in the germline V gene. CDR3 nucleotides: TGTGCCAGCAGCTTAGTTAGCGCGAATTCACCCCTCCACTTT. Residues: CASSLVSANSPLHF.

The genes are TRBV5-1 and TRBJ1-1, with a tentative D call TRBD1 (5 bases). Germline V gene data show CDR1 as SGHRS and CDR2 as YFSETQ. This CDR3 contains 16 residues. With 0 bases removed from V and 0 bases from J, the gap between germline ends came to 12 bases. In DNA form, the CDR3 reads TGCGCCAGCAGCTTGGGACAGCTTACGATGAACACTGAAGCTTTCTTT. Protein: CASSLGQLTMNTEAFF.

This chain connects TRBV19 to TRBJ2-7; 7 bases are shared with TRBD1. Trimming took 5 bases from V and 3 from J; bases not matched to a gene: 7. CDR1 LNHDA and CDR2 SQIVND come from the germline V gene (reference sequence). There are 14 residues in the CDR3. The CDR3, as DNA: TGTGCCAGTAGTCCCCGACAGGGCCACTACGAGCAGTACTTC. It encodes CASSPRQGHYEQYF. The full variable domain, completed using reference TRBV19 and TRBJ2-7, is DGGITQSPKYLFRKEGQNVTLSCEQNLNHDAMYWYRQDPGQGLRLIYYSQIVNDFQKGDIAEGYSVSREKKESFPLTVTSAQKNPTAFYLCASSPRQGHYEQYFGPGTRLTVT.

The CDR3 is CASSPVGGYGYTF. The CDR3 nucleotides read TGTGCCAGCAGCCCAGTGGGAGGGTATGGCTACACCTTC. The chain uses TRBV7-9 and TRBJ1-2; D gene ambiguous. Germline values: CDR1 SEHNR, CDR2 FQNEAQ (reference sequence). CDR3 length equals 13 residues. The V end lost 5 bases, the J end lost 5 bases, and 12 bases lay between the germline ends.

The chain joins TRBV6-6 to TRBJ1-1, with 9 bases that match TRBD1. V dropped 7 bases and J dropped 6; count of bases not matched to a gene: 9. The CDR3 extends over 14 amino acids. Germline values: CDR1 MNHNY, CDR2 SVGAGI (reference sequence). CDR3 amino acids: CASKLQGARPEAFF. CDR3 sequence (DNA): TGTGCCAGCAAACTACAGGGGGCGCGTCCTGAAGCTTTCTTT.

The V and J genes are TRBV18 and TRBJ2-2; 7 nucleotides match TRBD2. This CDR3 region has 16 residues. Germline CDR1 reads KGHSH; CDR2 reads LQKENI. The ends lost 2 bases at V and 4 bases at J; junction bases unmatched: 7. This chain's CDR3 is CASSPASGLSTGELFF. The CDR3 DNA is TGTGCCAGCTCACCAGCTAGCGGCCTAAGCACCGGGGAGCTGTTTTTT.

V gene TRBV6-5 combines with J gene TRBJ2-2, with D possibly TRBD1 on 5 matching bases. The CDR3 sequence is 13 residues long. With 7 bases removed from V and 2 bases from J, the gap between germline ends came to 8 bases. CDR1 and CDR2 (germline): MNHEY, SVGAGI. The CDR3 region is CASTGHNTGELFF. CDR3 DNA sequence: TGTGCCAGCACCGGACATAACACCGGGGAGCTGTTTTTT.

This chain links TRBV6-1 with TRBJ2-7; TRBD1 might be the D (6 bases). The ends were cut back, 5 bases at V and 6 bases at J, with 11 bases in the middle. The length of the CDR3 is 12 residues. The germline V gene has CDR1 MNHNS and CDR2 SASEGT. The CDR3 nucleotides read TGTGCCAGCAGTAACAGGGCTGGCGAGCAGTACTTC. This translates into CASSNRAGEQYF.

This chain joins TRBV2 and TRBJ1-5, with D perhaps matching TRBD1 (5 bases). Trimming took off 1 base at V and 2 bases at J, with 12 bases between the two ends. Germline V lookup: CDR1 SNHLY, CDR2 FYNNEI. CDR3 length: 16 amino acids. The CDR3: CASSEVGRVGNQPQHF. The CDR3 region has the DNA TGTGCCAGCAGTGAAGTCGGCAGGGTAGGCAATCAGCCCCAGCATTTT.

The V gene is TRBV2, the J gene TRBJ2-3, with 9 bases fitting TRBD2. V lost 9 bases to trimming and J lost 4 bases; unmatched junction nucleotides: 14. Germline V gene sequence: CDR1 SNHLY, CDR2 FYNNEI. The CDR3 is made up of 16 amino acids. The CDR3 coding sequence is TGTGCCAGGGACTCCTCTGGGACTAGCAAAGCAGATACGCAGTATTTT. It translates to CARDSSGTSKADTQYF.

This clone has a single count. The chain combines TRBV5-1 with TRBJ2-1, with 8 bases matching TRBD2. CDR3 length: 17 residues. CDR1 is SGHRS, CDR2 YFSETQ, per germline. Germline trimming cut 4 bases from V and 9 bases from J; bases unmatched to any gene: 18. The CDR3 is CASSKWTSFDVTVEQFF. Here the CDR3 DNA reads TGCGCCAGCAGCAAGTGGACTAGCTTTGATGTAACCGTTGAGCAGTTCTTC.

This chain links TRBV5-1 with TRBJ1-4, with 11 bases matching TRBD1. Germline V gene lookup returns CDR1 SGHRS and CDR2 YFSETQ. The CDR3 length is 15 residues. J was trimmed by 8 bases and V by 4 bases; bases with no gene match: 7. CDR3 residues: CASSVRGQGDEKLFF. The CDR3 DNA reads TGCGCCAGCAGCGTAAGGGGACAGGGGGACGAAAAACTGTTTTTT.

Remarks on this clone: Other nucleotide sequences from this sample produce the same CDR3. The chain joins TRBV5-1 to TRBJ1-1; maybe TRBD1 (5 bases). The germline V and J ends were trimmed by 4 bases and 1 base, with 8 bases remaining between them. Germline-derived CDR1 and CDR2 are SGHRS and YFSETQ. There are 13 residues in the CDR3. CDR3 bases: TGCGCCAGCAGCCTGACAGCGAACACTGAAGCTTTCTTT. It encodes CASSLTANTEAFF.

This chain uses TRBV20-1 with TRBJ2-1; 8 nucleotides line up with TRBD2. Germline trimming cut 3 bases from V and 4 bases from J; bases unmatched to any gene: 5. Germline values: CDR1 DFQATT, CDR2 SNEGSKA (reference sequence). This CDR3 comprises 14 residues. As DNA, the CDR3 is TGCAGTGCTAGTGTAGCGGGGTTTTACAATGAGCAGTTCTTC. Translation: CSASVAGFYNEQFF.

The J gene is TRBJ2-7, the V gene TRBV5-1; TRBD2 might be the D (5 bases). Germline V gene lookup returns CDR1 SGHRS and CDR2 YFSETQ. The CDR3 length is 15 residues. V lost 0 bases and J 5 bases, leaving 15 bases between the germline ends. The CDR3 spells CASSLVVLGSDEQYF. In DNA form, the CDR3 reads TGCGCCAGCAGCTTGGTAGTCCTAGGTAGCGACGAGCAGTACTTC.

This clone showed up just once. This rearrangement joins TRBV23-1 to TRBJ1-5; 7 nucleotides line up with TRBD1. TRBV23-1 is an open reading frame, and its role is uncertain. This CDR3 region has 14 residues. J lost 7 bases, V lost 5 bases, and 8 bases had no gene match. The CDR3 DNA follows: TGCGCCAGCAGTTTTGACAGGGATGGGCAGCCCCAGCATTTT. Its translation is CASSFDRDGQPQHF.